Below, 14 T cell receptor beta chains from the same sample are listed, as sequenced in a study of T cell repertoires in cytomegalovirus infection. TCRdb reprocessed the reads with MiXCR, giving one entry per CDR3 protein. The repertoire has around 170,000 distinct CDR3 sequences, around an eighth of them found once; the top ten carry 25% to 30%. The sequenced sample consisted of PBMCs. The receptors stem from a human donor in good health (CMV status not recorded). Some clones in this sample may be carry-over from other donors' samples.

In this sample, this clonotype turned up many times. The chain carries TRBV28 and TRBJ2-7, with 9 bases that match TRBD1. CDR1 and CDR2 from the germline V gene are MDHEN and SYDVKM. The CDR3 totals 14 residues. V lost 0 bases to trimming and J lost 6 bases; unmatched junction nucleotides: 3. CDR3 amino acids: CASSLWTGGREQYF. DNA of the CDR3: TGTGCCAGCAGTTTATGGACAGGGGGTCGCGAGCAGTACTTC.

This clonotype was found many times. This chain joins TRBV7-2 and TRBJ1-5; possibly TRBD1 for D (6 bases). Germline CDR1 SGHTA, CDR2 FQGNSA. This CDR3 comprises 16 residues. Trimming left V 6 bases short and J 4 bases short, with 19 bases between. In DNA, the CDR3 is TGTGCCAGCAGTCAAAATGCTAGGGGGACGAATCAGCCCCAGCATTTT. This codes for CASSQNARGTNQPQHF.

The rearrangement joins TRBV20-1 to TRBJ1-3; D is undetermined. Trimming took 6 bases from V and 0 from J, leaving 9 bases between them. CDR3 length equals 13 residues. Germline CDR1 and CDR2: DFQATT and SNEGSKA (reference sequence). DNA of the CDR3: TGCAGTGCGCCCGGTCACTCTGGAAACACCATATATTTT. Its protein is CSAPGHSGNTIYF.

This clonotype was recorded many times. The CDR3 loop is CASSSTGVSTDTQYF. In DNA form, the CDR3 reads TGTGCCAGCAGCTCGACTGGGGTTAGCACAGATACGCAGTATTTT. V usage is TRBV7-9 and J usage is TRBJ2-3; no reliable D call. The CDR3 runs 15 residues. V lost 4 bases and J 0 bases, leaving 11 bases between the germline ends. CDR1 is SEHNR and CDR2 is FQNEAQ in the germline V gene (reference sequence).

This clonotype was counted at least ten times. J is TRBJ2-7 and V is TRBV11-3; D is perhaps TRBD1 (5 bases). The ends were cut back, 2 bases at V and 3 bases at J, with 8 bases in the middle. CDR3 size: 13 residues. Germline CDR1 SGHNT, CDR2 YENEEA. The CDR3 loop is CASSLYQGYEQYF. For the CDR3, the DNA is TGTGCCAGCAGCTTATATCAGGGCTACGAGCAGTACTTC. Full variable domain (outside the CDR3, taken from reference TRBV11-3 and TRBJ2-7): EAGVVQSPRYKIIEKKQPVAFWCNPISGHNTLYWYLQNLGQGPELLIRYENEEAVDDSQLPKDRFSAERLKGVDSTLKIQPAELGDSAVYLCASSLYQGYEQYFGPGTRLTVT.

This clonotype was counted once. Since a much larger clone is just one base distant, this may be a read error. The V and J genes are TRBV7-2 and TRBJ2-5, with a possible D match to TRBD2 (5 bases). The germline CDR1 and CDR2 sequences are SGHTA and FQGNSA. The CDR3 has 15 amino acids. The V end lost 1 base, the J end lost 1 base, and 10 bases lay between the germline ends. The CDR3 sequence: CASSLGDGVQETQYF. In nucleotides, the CDR3 is TGTGCCAGCAGCTTAGGAGACGGGGTCCAAGAGACCCAGTACTTC.

In its sample, this clonotype was seen a few times. The chain combines TRBV5-6 with TRBJ1-4; no clear D gene. Trimming took 1 base from V and 3 from J, leaving 10 bases between them. The CDR3 is 15 amino acids. Germline CDR1 is SGHDT and CDR2 is YYEEEE. The CDR3 loop reads CASSLTRLPNEKLFF. The CDR3 DNA sequence: TGTGCCAGCAGCTTGACCAGGCTACCTAATGAAAAACTGTTTTTT.

There are many counts of this clonotype. The V and J genes are TRBV7-2 and TRBJ2-1, with D possibly being TRBD1 or TRBD2 (6 bases each). Germline V gives CDR1 SGHTA, CDR2 FQGNSA. This CDR3 spans 13 amino acids. The V and J ends lost 2 bases and 12 bases respectively, with 14 bases between them. CDR3 nucleotide sequence: TGTGCCAGCAGCTTAAGGGGGGCGCGGGTGCAGTTCTTC. Translation: CASSLRGARVQFF.

This clonotype was counted many times. The chain has TRBV12-3 or TRBV12-4 and TRBJ2-1, with TRBD1 matching 10 bases. The CDR3 consists of 15 residues. Trimming cost V 6 bases and J 6 bases; bases outside gene matches: 8. The CDR3: CASSTGTGAVNEQFF. The CDR3, as DNA: TGTGCCAGCAGCACCGGGACAGGGGCGGTCAATGAGCAGTTCTTC.

This clonotype has a single count. The rearrangement uses TRBV3-1 and TRBJ1-1; 11 positions agree with TRBD1. This CDR3 is built from 16 residues. Trimming at V came to 4 bases and at J to 0 bases, leaving 4 bases not matched to a gene. Germline values: CDR1 LGHDT, CDR2 YNNKEL (reference sequence). This chain's CDR3 is CASSLGQGALNTEAFF. The CDR3, as DNA: TGTGCCAGCAGCCTCGGACAGGGGGCTCTGAACACTGAAGCTTTCTTT.

The sample holds many counts of this clonotype. The CDR3 DNA sequence: TGTGCCAGCAAAGGGGCAGGGGTTAGGGAGCAGTTCTTC. It specifies CASKGAGVREQFF. The V gene is TRBV27, the J gene TRBJ2-1, with D maybe TRBD1 (6 bases). Germline V gene sequence: CDR1 MNHEY, CDR2 SMNVEV (reference sequence). There are 13 residues in the CDR3. The V gene lost 7 bases and the J gene lost 10 bases, with 17 bases spanning the gap.

This chain uses TRBV29-1 with TRBJ1-1, with D unresolved. The V gene lost 3 bases and the J gene lost 0 bases, with 5 bases spanning the gap. This CDR3 contains 12 residues. Germline V gene sequence: CDR1 SQVTM, CDR2 ANQGSEA. In nucleotides, the CDR3 is TGCAGCGTTGAGCGGGTGAACACTGAAGCTTTCTTT. It is translated as CSVERVNTEAFF.

The chain couples TRBV7-3 to TRBJ2-3; 9 bases align to TRBD2. The CDR3 has 16 amino acids. V shed 0 bases and J 2 bases; nucleotides not matched to a gene: 3. Germline V gene sequence: CDR1 SGHTA, CDR2 FQGTGA. The CDR3 here is CASSLTSGGNTDTQYF. CDR3 DNA sequence: TGTGCCAGCAGCTTAACTAGCGGGGGAAACACAGATACGCAGTATTTT.

Points on this clonotype: It may be a read error: a sequence one base away is much more abundant. The chain joins TRBV5-6 to TRBJ2-7; TRBD1 agrees at 8 bases. The V gene end was trimmed by 3 bases and the J gene end by 6 bases; junction bases not matched to a gene: 2. Germline lookup yields CDR1 SGHDT and CDR2 YYEEEE. The CDR3 has 12 amino acids. CDR3 bases: TGTGCCAGCAGCTCCACAGGGGGCGAGCAGTACTTC. As protein: CASSSTGGEQYF.